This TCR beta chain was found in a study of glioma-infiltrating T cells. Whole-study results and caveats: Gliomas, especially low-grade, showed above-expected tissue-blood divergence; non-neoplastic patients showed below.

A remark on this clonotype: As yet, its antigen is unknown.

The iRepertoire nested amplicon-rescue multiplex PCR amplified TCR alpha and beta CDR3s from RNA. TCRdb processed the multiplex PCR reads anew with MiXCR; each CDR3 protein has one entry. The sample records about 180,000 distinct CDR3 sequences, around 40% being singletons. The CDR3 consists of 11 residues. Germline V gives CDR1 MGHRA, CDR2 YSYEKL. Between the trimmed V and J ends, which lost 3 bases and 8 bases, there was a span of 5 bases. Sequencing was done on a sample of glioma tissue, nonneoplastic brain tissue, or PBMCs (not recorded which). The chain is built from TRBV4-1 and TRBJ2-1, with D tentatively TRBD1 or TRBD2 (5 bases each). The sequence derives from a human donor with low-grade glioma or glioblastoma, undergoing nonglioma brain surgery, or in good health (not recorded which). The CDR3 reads CASSQGDEQFF. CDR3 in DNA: TGCGCCAGCAGCCAGGGGGATGAGCAGTTCTTC.